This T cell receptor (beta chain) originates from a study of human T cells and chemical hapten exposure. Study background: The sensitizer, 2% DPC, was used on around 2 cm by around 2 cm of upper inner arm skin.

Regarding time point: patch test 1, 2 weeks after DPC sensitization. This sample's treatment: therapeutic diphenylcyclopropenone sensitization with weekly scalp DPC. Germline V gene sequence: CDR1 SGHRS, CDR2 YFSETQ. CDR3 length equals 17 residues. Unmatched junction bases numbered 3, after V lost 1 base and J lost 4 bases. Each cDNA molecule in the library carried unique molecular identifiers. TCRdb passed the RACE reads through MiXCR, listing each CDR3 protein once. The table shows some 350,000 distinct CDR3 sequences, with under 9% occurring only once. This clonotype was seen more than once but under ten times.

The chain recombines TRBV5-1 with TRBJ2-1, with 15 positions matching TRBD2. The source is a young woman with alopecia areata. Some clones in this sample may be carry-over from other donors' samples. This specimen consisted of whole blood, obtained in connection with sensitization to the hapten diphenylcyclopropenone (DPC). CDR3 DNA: TGCGCCAGCAGCTTGTTGGGACTAGCGGGGGGTTACAATGAGCAGTTCTTC. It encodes CASSLLGLAGGYNEQFF.